Following are 6 T cell receptor beta chains from one sample sequenced in a study of blood T cell repertoires in COVID-19. Some clones are missing from TCRdb's copy, which holds only in-frame ones; the method was immunoSEQ multiplex PCR. Seen here are around 480,000 clones, 87% observed once, and the top ten hold about 0.75%. Material for sequencing was PBMCs or T cells enriched from blood (not recorded which). The receptors originated from a woman aged 18-29 years who had recovered from COVID-19.

This chain uses TRBV27 with TRBJ1-5; 7 bases line up with TRBD1. The CDR3 consists of 16 residues. Germline V lookup: CDR1 MNHEY, CDR2 SMNVEV (reference sequence). V trimming: 7 bases; J trimming: 4 bases; junction bases outside the gene matches: 13. CDR3 sequence reads: CASTLTQQGINQPQHF. The CDR3 nucleotides read TGTGCCAGCACCCTAACCCAACAGGGGATAAATCAGCCCCAGCATTTT.

V gene TRBV12-5 combines with J gene TRBJ2-1; possible D gene TRBD1, 6 bases. The CDR3 sequence is 13 residues long. The V end was cut by 7 bases, the J end by 5 bases, with 12 bases between. Germline assignment: CDR1 LGHNT and CDR2 FRNRAP. CDR3 region: CASAPDRNNEQFF. CDR3 nucleotide sequence: TGTGCTAGTGCCCCGGACAGAAACAATGAGCAGTTCTTC.

The V gene is TRBV30, the J gene TRBJ2-3; 12 positions match TRBD2. Germline CDR1 GTSNPN, CDR2 SVGIG (reference sequence). The CDR3 is 16 residues long. The junction had 1 base not matched to a gene; V was cut back by 0 bases and J by 0 bases. CDR3 DNA sequence: TGTGCCTGGAGTGTTGGACTAGCGGGGAGCACAGATACGCAGTATTTT. This sequence encodes CAWSVGLAGSTDTQYF.

The rearrangement joins TRBV4-2 to TRBJ2-6, with D uncertain. CDR1 and CDR2 from the germline V gene are LGHNA and YNFKEQ. The length of the CDR3 is 17 residues. V lost 0 bases and J lost 0, with 9 bases in between. Written as DNA, the CDR3 is TGTGCCAGCAGCCAAGAAGAGTGGGCCTCTGGGGCCAACGTCCTGACTTTC. Protein: CASSQEEWASGANVLTF.

The chain carries TRBV6-5 and TRBJ1-5, with 8 bases aligning to TRBD1. There are 16 residues in the CDR3. After removal of 4 bases from V and 0 bases from J, the junction contained 5 bases not matched to a gene. Germline values: CDR1 MNHEY, CDR2 SVGAGI. The CDR3 DNA reads as TGTGCCAGCAGTTGGACAGGGCCTTATAGCAATCAGCCCCAGCATTTT. Translated: CASSWTGPYSNQPQHF.

The chain combines TRBV30 with TRBJ1-6, with D possibly matching TRBD1 (6 bases). This CDR3 is built from 12 residues. Germline CDR1 reads GTSNPN; CDR2 reads SVGIG (reference sequence). Between the trimmed V and J ends, which lost 4 bases and 8 bases, there was a span of 9 bases. CDR3 loop: CAWTDSYSPLHF. The CDR3 nucleotides read TGTGCCTGGACGGACAGTTATTCACCCCTCCACTTT. The variable domain in full, completed from reference TRBV30 and TRBJ1-6, reads SQTIHQWPATLVQPVGSPLSLECTVEGTSNPNLYWYRQAAGRGLQLLFYSVGIGQISSEVPQNLSASRPQDRQFILSSKKLLLSDSGFYLCAWTDSYSPLHFGNGTRLTVT.